This TCR beta chain is drawn from a study of shared clonotypes between healthy human individuals. The CDR3 runs 11 residues. CDR1 SQVTM and CDR2 ANQGSEA come from the germline V gene. The study drew all its donors from Caucasian adults living in Nashville, Tennessee. Only in-frame clones appear in the TCRdb table, and some are missing; sequencing was by immunoSEQ multiplex PCR. The sample holds about 710,000 clones, approximately 77% seen once. This clonotype was sampled from a woman in her 30s in good health. The chain carries TRBV29-1 and TRBJ2-5; no firm D call. The DNA end lines up better with TRBJ2-7; the J call may be wrong. Sequencing input: memory CD4+ T cells sorted from blood. Subset: CD45RA-negative fraction. The CDR3 protein is CSVAWDYEQYF. CDR3 DNA sequence: TGCAGCGTTGCGTGGGACTACGAGCAGTACTTC.